This TCR beta chain was identified in a study of T cells in Graves' hyperthyroidism and ophthalmopathy. Study-wide results and caveats: Model predictions of ophthalmopathy came a median approximately seven months before onset.

This CDR3 comprises 14 residues. Trimming removed 9 bases from V and 0 bases from J; junction bases left unmatched: 7. The V gene's germline CDR1 is WSHSY and CDR2 SAAADI. The source material, RNA transcripts, was used to amplify TCR beta CDR3 regions. HTBI primers were employed in a first-round RT-PCR of the TCR CDR3. TCRdb processed the multiplex PCR reads anew with MiXCR; each CDR3 protein has one entry. Here the sample spans over 350,000 distinct CDR3 sequences, over 12% being singletons. This clonotype showed up many times. The antigen is not known. The sequenced material came from blood. The receptor comes from a man between 18 and 35 years old with Graves' ophthalmopathy. The rearrangement joins TRBV10-2 to TRBJ2-5; TRBD2 matches at 7 bases. CDR3 protein: CARTKRDYQETQYF. CDR3 nucleotide sequence: TGCGCCAGAACAAAGCGGGACTACCAAGAGACCCAGTACTTC.